A single sample is the source of the 11 T cell receptor beta chains below, sequenced in a study of blood T cell repertoires in COVID-19 (TCRdb year 2020). Receptor amplification or capture employed the immunoSEQ multiplex PCR assay. This immuneACCESS table, as held by TCRdb, lists in-frame sequences with V and J called but not all clones. Of the missing ones, under half trace to an unresolved V gene in checked studies; the others have no known cause. The sample has approximately 140,000 clones on record, about 80% of them singletons. Around 2.1% of the sample belongs to the ten largest clones. Sample: peripheral blood. Receptor source: a man in his 70s with acute or convalescent COVID-19.

The chain employs TRBV6-5 and TRBJ1-2; D might be TRBD1 (6 bases). CDR1 and CDR2 from the germline V gene are MNHEY and SVGAGI. The CDR3 spans 13 residues. V gave up 4 bases and J gave up 3 bases, with 9 bases separating them. CDR3 region: CASSWGGYYGYTF. The CDR3 nucleotides read TGTGCCAGCAGTTGGGGGGGCTACTATGGCTACACCTTC.

The CDR3 nucleotides are TGCGCCAGCAGGGATAGCGGAAACACCGGGGAGCTGTTTTTT. Residues: CASRDSGNTGELFF. The chain has TRBV5-1 and TRBJ2-2, with D tentatively TRBD2 (6 bases). CDR1 SGHRS and CDR2 YFSETQ come from the germline V gene. The V gene lost 5 bases and the J gene lost 2 bases, with 10 bases spanning the gap. The CDR3 is 14 residues long.

CDR3 DNA sequence: TGTGCCAGCAGCCTGAACCTCGGACTAGCGGGAATAAATGAGCAGTTCTTC. It encodes CASSLNLGLAGINEQFF. The V and J genes are TRBV27 and TRBJ2-1; 12 bases fit TRBD2. The CDR3 totals 17 residues. V lost 6 bases, J lost 7 bases, and 13 bases stayed unmatched. Germline V CDR1 and CDR2: MNHEY, SMNVEV (reference sequence).

This clone was seen more than once but under ten times. The chain has TRBV5-4 and TRBJ2-2; 8 bases are a match to TRBD1. The V segment lost 0 bases and the J segment 5 bases; nucleotides outside the gene matches: 6. CDR1 SGHNT and CDR2 YYREEE come from the germline V gene (reference sequence). The CDR3 sequence is 16 residues long. The CDR3 protein is CASSLARGRGTGELFF. CDR3 sequence (DNA): TGTGCCAGCAGCTTGGCCAGGGGGCGCGGGACCGGGGAGCTGTTTTTT.

This clone has more than one count but fewer than ten. The chain's CDR3 is CATDRAGTRNTGELFF. CDR3 DNA: TGTGCCACCGATAGGGCCGGGACTAGGAACACCGGGGAGCTGTTTTTT. V is TRBV19 and J is TRBJ2-2; 8 bases are shared with TRBD2. Per the germline V gene, CDR1 is LNHDA and CDR2 is SQIVND (reference sequence). V was pared by 10 bases and J by 1 base, with 11 bases of the junction left unmatched. The CDR3 loop spans 16 amino acids.

The V gene is TRBV5-1, the J gene TRBJ2-3; weak D call: TRBD1 (6 bases). With 0 bases removed from V and 2 bases from J, the gap between germline ends came to 16 bases. Germline loops: CDR1 SGHRS, CDR2 YFSETQ. This CDR3 has 17 residues. The CDR3 DNA reads as TGCGCCAGCAGCTTGGTGCCCCCGGGACACCTCACAGATACGCAGTATTTT. Its protein product is CASSLVPPGHLTDTQYF.

The chain links TRBV5-4 to TRBJ2-5; 10 nucleotides agree with TRBD1. Germline V gives CDR1 SGHNT, CDR2 YYREEE (reference sequence). The CDR3 totals 18 residues. J gave up 2 bases and V 0 bases, and 10 bases lay outside the gene matches. CDR3 sequence (DNA): TGTGCCAGCAGCTTGGGGTTAATGGGGACAGGGGATCAAGAGACCCAGTACTTC. Translated, it gives CASSLGLMGTGDQETQYF.

The V and J genes are TRBV4-2 and TRBJ1-5, with D hard to call. V was shortened by 1 base and J by 0 bases, with 7 bases between the two germline ends. In germline, CDR1 is LGHNA, CDR2 YNFKEQ. CDR3 length equals 15 residues. The CDR3 here is CASSQGEYSNQPQHF. CDR3 bases: TGTGCCAGCAGCCAAGGGGAGTATAGCAATCAGCCCCAGCATTTT.

This clone was counted once. The rearrangement links TRBV10-3 to TRBJ2-5; D gene unclear. Germline CDR1 reads ENHRY; CDR2 reads SYGVKD. This CDR3 region has 14 residues. Between the trimmed V and J ends, which lost 8 bases and 2 bases, there was a span of 15 bases. This CDR3 reads CAISPVGEQETQYF. The CDR3, as DNA: TGTGCCATCTCACCCGTCGGAGAACAAGAGACCCAGTACTTC.

J is TRBJ2-7 and V is TRBV21-1; TRBD1, the table's D call, was not compared with the DNA. TRBV21-1 is annotated as a pseudogene. The CDR3 length is 14 residues. The chain's CDR3 is CASSKGQGVNEQYF. In DNA, the CDR3 is TGTGCCAGCAGCAAGGGACAGGGGGTGAACGAGCAGTACTTC.

The V gene is TRBV27, the J gene TRBJ2-1, with 10 bases identical to TRBD1. The trim removed 7 bases at V and 7 bases at J, leaving 10 bases unmatched. This CDR3 region has 15 residues. Per the germline V gene, CDR1 is MNHEY and CDR2 is SMNVEV (reference sequence). CDR3 amino acids: CASKGPGQGINEQFF. The CDR3 DNA is TGTGCCAGCAAAGGGCCGGGACAGGGGATTAATGAGCAGTTCTTC.